Following are 19 T cell receptor beta chains from one sample sequenced in a study of OX40 agonist ivuxolimab in advanced cancers. TCRdb keeps only in-frame clones here, not all; method: immunoSEQ multiplex PCR. The sample shows 50,000 or so clones, about nine tenths of them seen only once. The sequenced sample was CD4+ or CD8+ T cells sorted from blood, obtained in a trial of the OX40 agonist ivuxolimab. These receptors were collected from an adult with an advanced solid tumor such as melanoma, head and neck, liver or kidney cancer.

The gene calls are TRBV14 and TRBJ1-4; D is uncertain. Germline V lookup: CDR1 SGHDN, CDR2 FVKESK. CDR3 size: 13 residues. V was trimmed by 2 bases and J by 8 bases, leaving 9 bases between them. This CDR3 reads CASSQNQREKLFF. As DNA, the CDR3 is TGTGCCAGCAGCCAAAATCAGAGAGAAAAACTGTTTTTT.

The chain employs TRBV6-5 and TRBJ1-1; D not resolved. Germline V gene lookup returns CDR1 MNHEY and CDR2 SVGAGI. V was clipped by 6 bases and J by 0 bases, with 8 bases between them. The CDR3 extends over 13 amino acids. In nucleotides, the CDR3 is TGTGCCAGCAGACCCACAGTGAACACTGAAGCTTTCTTT. The encoded protein is CASRPTVNTEAFF.

This clone showed up just once. The chain combines TRBV5-6 with TRBJ1-2, with TRBD1 matching over 8 bases. The CDR3 is made up of 13 amino acids. V shed 3 bases, J shed 4 bases, and the junction held 2 bases outside the gene matches. Germline V gives CDR1 SGHDT, CDR2 YYEEEE. The CDR3 DNA follows: TGTGCCAGCAGCTCGACAGGGGTCTATGGCTACACCTTC. Translated, it gives CASSSTGVYGYTF.

CDR3 protein: CASSPAGDTNYEQYF. CDR3 nucleotide sequence: TGTGCCAGCAGTCCCGCAGGGGACACCAACTACGAGCAGTACTTC. This chain links TRBV21-1 with TRBJ2-7; TRBD1, the table's D call, was not compared with the DNA. TRBV21-1 is given as a pseudogene. CDR3 size: 15 residues.

Within the sample, this clone is medium-sized (0.01 to 0.1%). V gene TRBV5-1 combines with J gene TRBJ1-3, with TRBD1 identical over 7 bases. V lost 4 bases, J lost 2 bases, and 6 bases stayed unmatched. Germline V gene data show CDR1 as SGHRS and CDR2 as YFSETQ. CDR3 size: 15 residues. The CDR3 DNA sequence: TGCGCCAGCAGCGTGGCCGGGACAGCTGGAAACACCATATATTTT. Translation gives CASSVAGTAGNTIYF.

The V call is TRBV7-2, the J call TRBJ1-6; no clear D gene. CDR1 and CDR2 (germline): SGHTA, FQGNSA. The CDR3 loop spans 13 amino acids. V lost 3 bases and J lost 9, with 9 bases in between. CDR3 region: CASSLLTVSPLHF. The CDR3 bases are TGTGCCAGCAGCTTGTTAACCGTTTCACCCCTCCACTTT.

The chain joins TRBV5-6 to TRBJ2-3; D is perhaps TRBD2 (7 bases). Germline CDR1 is SGHDT and CDR2 is YYEEEE. This CDR3 has 14 amino acids. The CDR3: CASDGGPSTDTQYF. In nucleotides, the CDR3 is TGTGCGAGCGACGGGGGGCCTAGCACAGATACGCAGTATTTT.

This clone was seen once. This chain links TRBV27 with TRBJ1-2, with 7 nucleotides matching TRBD1. The CDR3 length is 15 residues. Unmatched junction bases numbered 6, after V lost 1 base and J lost 4 bases. The germline gives CDR1 MNHEY, CDR2 SMNVEV (reference sequence). The CDR3 is CASSLFGQEFYGYTF. CDR3 in DNA: TGTGCCAGCAGTTTATTTGGACAGGAGTTCTATGGCTACACCTTC.

The CDR3 reads CASALGTTQETQYF. The CDR3 nucleotides are TGTGCCAGCGCCCTAGGGACTACCCAAGAGACCCAGTACTTC. The chain joins TRBV9 to TRBJ2-5, with TRBD2 matching over 7 bases. The CDR3 runs 14 residues. Unmatched junction bases numbered 7, after V lost 7 bases and J lost 1 base. Germline V gene data show CDR1 as SGDLS and CDR2 as YYNGEE.

The chain uses TRBV28 and TRBJ2-1; D not resolved. Trimming removed 6 bases at V and 7 bases at J, with 22 bases between. CDR3 length: 16 amino acids. Germline CDR1 is MDHEN and CDR2 is SYDVKM. CDR3 region: CASRRGFPPRSNEQFF. CDR3 DNA: TGTGCCAGCAGGCGAGGTTTCCCCCCACGGAGTAATGAGCAGTTCTTC.

The chain couples TRBV5-1 to TRBJ2-1; 7 bases are a match to TRBD2. The CDR3 contains 16 residues. From germline, CDR1 is SGHRS and CDR2 YFSETQ. J lost 2 bases, V lost 4 bases, and 9 bases had no gene match. The CDR3, as DNA: TGCGCCAGCAGCGGGGGGGACTCCCGCGCCTACAATGAGCAGTTCTTC. Protein product: CASSGGDSRAYNEQFF.

A single count supports this clone. This CDR3 is also generated by other DNA sequences in the sample. The chain links TRBV7-8 to TRBJ2-7; D is perhaps TRBD1 or TRBD2 (5 bases each). This CDR3 spans 14 amino acids. CDR1 is SGHVS, CDR2 FQNEAQ, per germline. Trimming shortened V by 6 bases and J by 3 bases, and 15 bases separated the two germline ends. CDR3 nucleotide sequence: TGTGCCAGCAGTCCCCCGGGACGCCTCTACGAGCAGTACTTC. As protein: CASSPPGRLYEQYF.

This sequence joins TRBV19 and TRBJ2-1, with 9 bases matching TRBD2. CDR1 is LNHDA and CDR2 is SQIVND in the germline V gene (reference sequence). Trimming took 0 bases from V and 4 from J; bases not matched to a gene: 1. The CDR3 is made up of 15 amino acids. The CDR3 protein is CASSIELAGYNEQFF. CDR3 in DNA: TGTGCCAGTAGTATAGAGCTAGCGGGGTACAATGAGCAGTTCTTC.

The DNA of the CDR3 is TGTGCCAGCAGCTTCGGGACGATGGGGGATACGCAGTATTTT. Its protein product is CASSFGTMGDTQYF. This chain joins TRBV5-6 and TRBJ2-3, with D possibly called TRBD1 or TRBD2 (5 bases each). The V gene's germline CDR1 is SGHDT and CDR2 YYEEEE. V dropped 2 bases and J dropped 6 bases, with 13 bases sitting between them. CDR3 length: 14 amino acids.

Here the CDR3 reads CASVRDRQSYGYTF. CDR3 in DNA: TGTGCCAGCGTACGGGATCGGCAGTCATATGGCTACACCTTC. The rearrangement uses TRBV6-1 and TRBJ1-2; D call uncertain. The CDR3 runs to 14 residues. V shed 8 bases and J shed 5 bases, with 18 bases lying between them. Germline CDR1 and CDR2: MNHNS and SASEGT.

The V call is TRBV29-1, the J call TRBJ2-1, with no clear D. Germline V CDR1 and CDR2: SQVTM, ANQGSEA. The V end lost 7 bases, the J end lost 4 bases, and 11 bases lay between the germline ends. The CDR3 sequence is 12 residues long. The DNA for the CDR3 is TGCAGCGCGTCATGGGGTTACAATGAGCAGTTCTTC. As protein: CSASWGYNEQFF.

The genes are TRBV5-6 and TRBJ1-2, with no clear D. Trimming removed 1 base from V and 3 bases from J, with 10 bases in between. This CDR3 is built from 14 residues. Germline V gene data show CDR1 as SGHDT and CDR2 as YYEEEE. CDR3 loop: CASSLSSRYYGYTF. The CDR3 nucleotides read TGTGCCAGCAGCTTGTCAAGCCGTTACTATGGCTACACCTTC.

The chain combines TRBV6-5 with TRBJ2-7; 8 positions match TRBD2. In germline, CDR1 is MNHEY, CDR2 SVGAGI. Germline trimming cut 5 bases from V and 7 bases from J; bases unmatched to any gene: 4. CDR3 length: 12 amino acids. Written as DNA, the CDR3 is TGTGCCAGCAGTATCCGGGGGGGAGAGCAGTACTTC. It yields the protein CASSIRGGEQYF.

The genes are TRBV29-1 and TRBJ2-5; 8 nucleotides align to TRBD1. CDR3 length equals 13 residues. Per the germline V gene, CDR1 is SQVTM and CDR2 is ANQGSEA. The V segment lost 8 bases and the J segment 4 bases; nucleotides outside the gene matches: 9. The CDR3 spells CSTHSGGLETQYF. Written as DNA, the CDR3 is TGCAGCACCCACTCAGGGGGCTTAGAGACCCAGTACTTC.